One sample yielded the 29 T cell receptor beta chains listed below, sequenced in a study of early T cells in non-severe SARS-CoV-2 infection. TCRdb re-called the 5' RACE reads through MiXCR, storing one row per CDR3 protein. The sample lists about 60,000 distinct CDR3 sequences, over 10% seen once, with around 4.9% in the top ten. The specimen sequenced was whole blood. The receptors stem from an adult who was a healthcare worker with PCR-confirmed SARS-CoV-2 infection or an uninfected control (not recorded which).

This clonotype was found many times. The chain combines TRBV6-2 or TRBV6-3 with TRBJ2-5; maybe TRBD1 (6 bases). The CDR3 has 13 amino acids. Per germline, CDR1 MNHEY and CDR2 SVGEGT. V was shortened by 7 bases and J by 4 bases, with 13 bases between the two germline ends. CDR3 bases: TGTGCCAGCATTCGAATCAGGGGAGAGACCCAGTACTTC. It encodes CASIRIRGETQYF.

There are a few counts of this clonotype. The J gene is TRBJ2-2, the V gene TRBV7-3; 8 nucleotides align to TRBD1. J was trimmed by 0 bases and V by 5 bases; bases with no gene match: 2. CDR3 size: 15 residues. CDR1 and CDR2 (germline): SGHTA, FQGTGA. CDR3 amino acids: CASSLTGANTGELFF. The CDR3 nucleotides read TGTGCCAGCAGCCTGACAGGGGCGAACACCGGGGAGCTGTTTTTT.

The chain couples TRBV6-1 to TRBJ2-3; 9 bases line up with TRBD2. Germline lookup yields CDR1 MNHNS and CDR2 SASEGT. CDR3 size: 15 residues. The V segment lost 6 bases and the J segment 0 bases; nucleotides outside the gene matches: 4. CDR3 sequence reads: CASRSLAGSTDTQYF. The CDR3 DNA is TGTGCCAGCAGGAGTCTAGCGGGAAGCACAGATACGCAGTATTTT.

This rearrangement joins TRBV5-1 to TRBJ1-2; no firm D call. This CDR3 contains 12 residues. The V end lost 8 bases, the J end lost 6 bases, and 14 bases lay between the germline ends. Germline V gene data show CDR1 as SGHRS and CDR2 as YFSETQ. Here the CDR3 DNA reads TGCGCCAGTCGAACTACTTCTGATGGCTACACCTTC. Its protein product is CASRTTSDGYTF. Variable domain in full (rest from reference TRBV5-1 and TRBJ1-2): KAGVTQTPRYLIKTRGQQVTLSCSPISGHRSVSWYQQTPGQGLQFLFEYFSETQRNKGNFPGRFSGRQFSNSRSEMNVSTLELGDSALYLCASRTTSDGYTFGSGTRLTVV.

This clonotype was seen ten or more times. J is TRBJ2-1 and V is TRBV18; D gene uncertain. Germline lookup yields CDR1 KGHSH and CDR2 LQKENI. The CDR3 has 16 residues. The V gene lost 0 bases and the J gene lost 2 bases, with 11 bases spanning the gap. CDR3 sequence: CASSPPESGAYNEQFF. CDR3 bases: TGTGCCAGCTCACCACCGGAGTCGGGTGCCTACAATGAGCAGTTCTTC.

This clonotype appeared a few times. This rearrangement joins TRBV3-1 to TRBJ1-2; the D is unclear. V lost 0 bases to trimming and J lost 8 bases, with 10 bases between them. The germline gives CDR1 LGHDT, CDR2 YNNKEL (reference sequence). The CDR3 runs to 13 residues. CDR3 region: CASSQDVEGGYTF. CDR3 bases: TGTGCCAGCAGCCAAGATGTGGAGGGAGGCTACACCTTC.

This clonotype was detected only a few times. The rearrangement links TRBV5-1 to TRBJ2-2; 7 nucleotides align to TRBD1. CDR1 and CDR2 (germline): SGHRS, YFSETQ. V was clipped by 5 bases and J by 5 bases; unmatched bases: 6. The CDR3 totals 14 residues. CDR3 DNA: TGCGCCAGCAGTGGACAGGCTATTACCGGGGAGCTGTTTTTT. Translation gives CASSGQAITGELFF.

This clonotype appeared a few times. The V and J genes are TRBV7-9 and TRBJ1-4; D not certain. Trimming removed 5 bases from V and 5 bases from J, with 12 bases in between. This CDR3 has 14 amino acids. Germline V gene data show CDR1 as SEHNR and CDR2 as FQNEAQ (reference sequence). The CDR3 loop is CASSRATHNEKLFF. CDR3 coding DNA: TGTGCCAGCAGCAGGGCGACCCACAATGAAAAACTGTTTTTT.

The chain employs TRBV28 and TRBJ1-2, with 8 bases identical to TRBD1. The CDR3 has 13 amino acids. Germline CDR1 reads MDHEN; CDR2 reads SYDVKM. V lost 6 bases and J lost 7; bases outside the gene matches: 7. The CDR3 DNA sequence: TGTGCCAGCAGCCGGGACAGGATCAGTGGCTACACCTTC. It specifies CASSRDRISGYTF.

This clonotype occurred many times. The chain employs TRBV15 and TRBJ2-7, with a weak D call TRBD1 (6 bases). Trimming took 0 bases from V and 4 from J, leaving 10 bases between them. The CDR3 totals 14 residues. Germline V lookup: CDR1 LNHNV, CDR2 YYDKDF (reference sequence). The CDR3 region has the DNA TGTGCCACCAGCAGAGATCAGGGGTGGTACGAGCAGTACTTC. This translates into CATSRDQGWYEQYF. Using reference TRBV15 and TRBJ2-7 for the parts outside the CDR3, the full variable domain is DAMVIQNPRYQVTQFGKPVTLSCSQTLNHNVMYWYQQKSSQAPKLLFHYYDKDFNNEADTPDNFQSRRPNTSFCFLDIRSPGLGDTAMYLCATSRDQGWYEQYFGPGTRLTVT.

This chain links TRBV11-2 with TRBJ2-7; D is perhaps TRBD1 (6 bases). Germline-derived CDR1 and CDR2 are SGHAT and FQNNGV. This CDR3 spans 17 amino acids. Trimming left V 6 bases short and J 3 bases short, with 24 bases between. The CDR3 DNA sequence: TGTGCCAGCAGTCCCCGGTACGATGCGACAGGTTTCTACGAGCAGTACTTC. Translation gives CASSPRYDATGFYEQYF.

This chain links TRBV28 with TRBJ2-1; perhaps TRBD2 as D (7 bases). Per germline, CDR1 MDHEN and CDR2 SYDVKM. This CDR3 is built from 12 residues. With 11 bases removed from V and 9 bases from J, the gap between germline ends came to 17 bases. CDR3 nucleotides: TGTGCCTGGGGGGCGGGAGCGAGTGAGCAGTTCTTC. Amino acids: CAWGAGASEQFF. Together with reference TRBV28 and TRBJ2-1, the CDR3 gives the full variable domain: DVKVTQSSRYLVKRTGEKVFLECVQDMDHENMFWYRQDPGLGLRLIYFSYDVKMKEKGDIPEGYSVSREKKERFSLILESASTNQTSMYLCAWGAGASEQFFGPGTRLTVL.

This rearrangement joins TRBV21-1 to TRBJ2-1; the D segment call TRBD1 is taken from the table without a DNA check. TRBV21-1 is described as a pseudogene. The CDR3 has 12 amino acids. The CDR3 is CASSPRGQSGSF. In nucleotides, the CDR3 is TGTGCCAGCAGCCCCCGGGGGCAGAGCGGGTCCTTC.

This clonotype has a count of ten or more. The chain has TRBV16 and TRBJ2-2; D remains ambiguous. This CDR3 has 13 amino acids. V was clipped by 2 bases and J by 4 bases, with 5 bases between them. Germline assignment: CDR1 KGHSY and CDR2 FQNENV. The CDR3 region is CASSQGFTGELFF. The CDR3 nucleotides are TGTGCCAGCAGCCAAGGGTTCACCGGGGAGCTGTTTTTT.

Only a few counts were recorded for this clonotype. This sequence joins TRBV29-1 and TRBJ2-5; 11 bases agree with TRBD2. The ends lost 3 bases at V and 2 bases at J; junction bases unmatched: 5. The CDR3 is 15 amino acids. The germline CDR1 and CDR2 sequences are SQVTM and ANQGSEA. The CDR3 DNA reads as TGCAGCGTTGACCGGCTAGCGGGAGGTCAAGAGACCCAGTACTTC. Translated: CSVDRLAGGQETQYF. Looking up the rest from reference TRBV29-1 and TRBJ2-5 gives the full variable domain: SAVISQKPSRDICQRGTSLTIQCQVDSQVTMMFWYRQQPGQSLTLIATANQGSEATYESGFVIDKFPISRPNLTFSTLTVSNMSPEDSSIYLCSVDRLAGGQETQYFGPGTRLLVL.

The chain has TRBV5-1 and TRBJ2-4; 11 bases are a match to TRBD2. There are 14 residues in the CDR3. Germline CDR1 reads SGHRS; CDR2 reads YFSETQ. V lost 4 bases to trimming and J lost 6 bases; unmatched junction nucleotides: 3. CDR3 nucleotides: TGCGCCAGCAGCGACGGACTAGCGGGAAACATTCAGTACTTC. Translating it yields CASSDGLAGNIQYF.

The chain combines TRBV20-1 with TRBJ2-3; 10 bases are a match to TRBD2. The germline CDR1 and CDR2 sequences are DFQATT and SNEGSKA (reference sequence). Trimming cost V 6 bases and J 3 bases; bases outside gene matches: 12. This CDR3 has 16 amino acids. Here the CDR3 reads CSATIAGGLGTDTQYF. The CDR3, as DNA: TGCAGTGCCACCATAGCGGGAGGCCTTGGGACAGATACGCAGTATTTT.

This clonotype turned up a few times. This chain links TRBV18 with TRBJ2-6; D is ambiguous. Trimming stripped 3 bases from V and 4 bases from J, with 10 bases between. CDR3 length: 15 amino acids. CDR1 KGHSH and CDR2 LQKENI come from the germline V gene. This CDR3 is CASSPTGSGANVLTF. In DNA form, the CDR3 reads TGTGCCAGCTCACCTACTGGGTCCGGGGCCAACGTCCTGACTTTC.

This clonotype appeared a few times. The rearrangement joins TRBV28 to TRBJ1-1, with D possibly matching TRBD1 (5 bases). Germline values: CDR1 MDHEN, CDR2 SYDVKM. V lost 6 bases, J lost 4 bases, and 12 bases lay in between. The CDR3 sequence is 13 residues long. The CDR3 sequence: CASSGTHSTEAFF. The CDR3 nucleotides read TGTGCCAGCAGCGGGACTCACAGCACTGAAGCTTTCTTT.

In its sample, this clonotype was seen many times. The chain has TRBV20-1 and TRBJ2-2; 9 bases are shared with TRBD2. The germline V gene encodes CDR1 DFQATT and CDR2 SNEGSKA (reference sequence). The junction had 8 bases not matched to a gene; V was cut back by 3 bases and J by 6 bases. CDR3 size: 15 residues. CDR3 nucleotides: TGCAGTGCTAGTCCCTATAGCGGGGGTCCCGGGGAGCTGTTTTTT. Amino acid sequence: CSASPYSGGPGELFF.

The rearrangement links TRBV10-3 to TRBJ2-1; D is undetermined. Trimming pared 6 bases from V and 3 bases from J, leaving 9 bases between. Germline-derived CDR1 and CDR2 are ENHRY and SYGVKD. The CDR3 is 13 residues long. The CDR3 reads CAISPGDYNEQFF. The DNA for the CDR3 is TGTGCCATCAGCCCAGGTGACTACAATGAGCAGTTCTTC.

This clonotype was seen only a few times. The chain recombines TRBV7-9 with TRBJ2-6; D not certain. CDR3 length: 15 amino acids. Germline V gene sequence: CDR1 SEHNR, CDR2 FQNEAQ (reference sequence). The V and J ends lost 2 bases and 5 bases respectively, with 10 bases between them. The CDR3 reads CASSLSQVRANVLTF. The CDR3, as DNA: TGTGCCAGCAGCTTATCCCAGGTGAGGGCCAACGTCCTGACTTTC. The whole variable domain, filled in from reference TRBV7-9 and TRBJ2-6, reads DTGVSQNPRHKITKRGQNVTFRCDPISEHNRLYWYRQTLGQGPEFLTYFQNEAQLEKSRLLSDRFSAERPKGSFSTLEIQRTEQGDSAMYLCASSLSQVRANVLTFGAGSRLTVL.

This chain connects TRBV28 to TRBJ2-7; 7 positions match TRBD2. This CDR3 comprises 13 residues. V lost 6 bases and J lost 11; bases outside the gene matches: 13. CDR1 and CDR2 (germline): MDHEN, SYDVKM. DNA of the CDR3: TGTGCCAGCAGACGCGGGGCTAGCGGCCGGGAGTACTTC. Amino acids: CASRRGASGREYF.

This clonotype has only a few counts. The chain couples TRBV7-2 to TRBJ2-7, with D unresolved. V gave up 5 bases and J gave up 7 bases, with 12 bases separating them. Germline V gene lookup returns CDR1 SGHTA and CDR2 FQGNSA. The CDR3 is made up of 12 amino acids. The CDR3 sequence is CASSLSATEQYF. The CDR3 DNA sequence: TGTGCCAGCAGCCTCTCGGCTACGGAGCAGTACTTC.

This chain links TRBV11-2 with TRBJ2-1, with D unclear. The CDR3 length is 12 residues. Germline CDR1 and CDR2: SGHAT and FQNNGV. Trimming removed 5 bases from V and 7 bases from J, with 9 bases in between. The DNA of the CDR3 is TGTGCCAGCAGCCATTCATGGAATGAGCAGTTCTTC. Translation gives CASSHSWNEQFF.

In this sample, this clonotype turned up many times. CDR3 nucleotides: TGTGCCAGCAGCTCTCGGGCGTCCGGCGGTGAGCAGTTCTTC. Encoded protein: CASSSRASGGEQFF. The chain uses TRBV7-3 and TRBJ2-1; D is unresolved. Deletions cut 4 bases from V and 9 bases from J, with 16 bases between. The CDR3 is 14 amino acids. Germline values: CDR1 SGHTA, CDR2 FQGTGA. The full variable domain, completed using reference TRBV7-3 and TRBJ2-1, is GAGVSQTPSNKVTEKGKYVELRCDPISGHTALYWYRQSLGQGPEFLIYFQGTGAADDSGLPNDRFFAVRPEGSVSTLKIQRTERGDSAVYLCASSSRASGGEQFFGPGTRLTVL.

This chain uses TRBV6-1 with TRBJ2-5, with D unresolved. V was cut by 8 bases and J by 1 base, with 11 bases left in between. In germline, CDR1 is MNHNS, CDR2 SASEGT. The CDR3 spans 13 residues. CDR3: CASVRALQETQYF. The CDR3 DNA follows: TGTGCCAGCGTTAGGGCCCTCCAAGAGACCCAGTACTTC.

This chain joins TRBV7-6 and TRBJ2-3; D not certain. V dropped 2 bases and J dropped 10 bases, with 13 bases sitting between them. This CDR3 is built from 13 residues. Germline loops: CDR1 SGHVS, CDR2 FNYEAQ. CDR3 in amino acids: CASSLILQRPQYF. As DNA, the CDR3 is TGTGCCAGCAGCTTAATACTTCAGCGTCCGCAGTATTTT.

This clonotype occurred many times. The V gene is TRBV10-3, the J gene TRBJ2-5; 8 nucleotides agree with TRBD1. This CDR3 has 13 residues. Germline CDR1 ENHRY, CDR2 SYGVKD. V dropped 6 bases and J dropped 4; count of bases not matched to a gene: 4. This CDR3 is CAIRTGVGETQYF. Here the CDR3 DNA reads TGTGCCATCAGGACAGGGGTCGGAGAGACCCAGTACTTC.